The 15 T cell receptor beta chains below come from one sample, sequenced in a study of cytomegalovirus exposure and HLA in healthy donors. 60 Vbeta and 13 Jbeta primers were used in PCR. Profiled with immunoSEQ multiplex PCR; TCRdb holds only in-frame clones, not every one. This sample has about 140,000 clones; just under 85% occur once, and the top ten carry about 1.5%. The sequenced sample was PBMCs. These receptors originate from a man in his thirties or forties in good health and CMV-seropositive.

In regard to this clone: A read error may account for a junction end that differs from germline. The gene calls are TRBV7-9 and TRBJ2-2, with a possible D match to TRBD1 (5 bases). Looked up from germline, CDR1 is SEHNR and CDR2 is FQNEAQ (reference sequence). The CDR3 is made up of 12 amino acids. CDR3 amino acids: CSSSWGPGELFF. CDR3 nucleotides: TGTTCCAGCAGCTGGGGCCCCGGGGAGCTGTTTTTT. The full variable domain, completed using reference TRBV7-9 and TRBJ2-2, is DTGVSQNPRHKITKRGQNVTFRCDPISEHNRLYWYRQTLGQGPEFLTYFQNEAQLEKSRLLSDRFSAERPKGSFSTLEIQRTEQGDSAMYLCSSSWGPGELFFGEGSRLTVL.

The chain employs TRBV5-4 and TRBJ2-7; 10 bases fit TRBD1. The germline V gene encodes CDR1 SGHNT and CDR2 YYREEE (reference sequence). The CDR3 sequence is 15 residues long. The V and J ends lost 4 bases and 5 bases, in that order; junction bases with no gene match: 9. CDR3 nucleotides: TGTGCCAGCAGCCCGGAGGGACAGGGGAGGGACGAGCAGTACTTC. This sequence encodes CASSPEGQGRDEQYF.

The chain links TRBV7-6 to TRBJ2-3, with unresolved D. The V end was cut by 5 bases, the J end by 5 bases, with 8 bases between. This CDR3 contains 12 residues. CDR1 is SGHVS, CDR2 FNYEAQ, per germline. The CDR3 here is CASSPNRDTQYF. The CDR3 region has the DNA TGTGCCAGCAGCCCAAACAGAGATACGCAGTATTTT.

V is TRBV4-1 and J is TRBJ2-5; 7 bases align to TRBD1. The DNA matches TRBJ2-7 better at its end, which makes the J call doubtful. The germline CDR1 and CDR2 sequences are MGHRA and YSYEKL. This CDR3 contains 18 residues. Here the CDR3 DNA reads TGCGCCAGCAGCCAAGATCTTTTAGGGGGCTGGGCATCCTACGAGCAGTACTTC. Encoded protein: CASSQDLLGGWASYEQYF.

The genes are TRBV28 and TRBJ2-3; 10 bases fit TRBD2. Losses at the gene ends were 3 bases for V and 0 bases for J; bases not matched to a gene: 15. The CDR3 has 20 amino acids. From germline, CDR1 is MDHEN and CDR2 SYDVKM. CDR3 loop: CASSLGSSGGSYSSTDTQYF. In nucleotides, the CDR3 is TGTGCCAGCAGTTTGGGTAGTAGCGGGGGGTCGTACTCTAGCACAGATACGCAGTATTTT.

The rearrangement uses TRBV4-1 and TRBJ2-3; D perhaps matches TRBD2 (6 bases). The V gene's germline CDR1 is MGHRA and CDR2 YSYEKL. V was clipped by 0 bases and J by 2 bases, with 18 bases between them. The CDR3 contains 18 residues. As DNA, the CDR3 is TGCGCCAGCAGCCAAGAAAAATCGGGGGTTCCTTACACAGATACGCAGTATTTT. It translates to CASSQEKSGVPYTDTQYF.

V gene TRBV6-1 combines with J gene TRBJ1-1; 7 nucleotides line up with TRBD1. The length of the CDR3 is 13 residues. Looked up from germline, CDR1 is MNHNS and CDR2 is SASEGT. Trimming took 6 bases from V and 5 from J; bases not matched to a gene: 6. The CDR3 bases are TGTGCCAGCAGCTTGACACAGGGGACTGAAGCTTTCTTT. This codes for CASSLTQGTEAFF.

The chain combines TRBV5-6 with TRBJ2-5; 11 positions match TRBD2. V shed 1 base, J shed 11 bases, and the junction held 13 bases outside the gene matches. Germline-derived CDR1 and CDR2 are SGHDT and YYEEEE. This CDR3 is built from 16 residues. CDR3 sequence (DNA): TGTGCCAGCAGCTTGTGGGCTAGCGGGGGGCTATCACCTCAGTACTTC. Its translation is CASSLWASGGLSPQYF.

The chain uses TRBV4-2 and TRBJ2-1, with 8 positions matching TRBD2. Germline V gene lookup returns CDR1 LGHNA and CDR2 YNFKEQ. The V and J ends lost 0 bases and 8 bases, in that order; junction bases with no gene match: 9. The CDR3 runs to 16 residues. The CDR3 DNA is TGTGCCAGCAGCCAAGAGGGGTCGAGCGGGGGCGATGAGCAGTTCTTC. This translates into CASSQEGSSGGDEQFF.

The rearrangement uses TRBV19 and TRBJ1-3; tentative D call: TRBD1 (5 bases). Germline V gene data show CDR1 as LNHDA and CDR2 as SQIVND (reference sequence). The CDR3 has 14 residues. V gave up 7 bases and J gave up 3 bases, with 13 bases separating them. The CDR3 is CASNPGLGGNTIYF. The CDR3 DNA follows: TGTGCCAGTAATCCAGGGTTAGGTGGAAACACCATATATTTT.

This chain connects TRBV4-2 to TRBJ2-4; the D gene is possibly TRBD2 (6 bases). The CDR3 consists of 14 residues. Germline loops: CDR1 LGHNA, CDR2 YNFKEQ. V lost 1 base to trimming and J lost 5 bases, with 9 bases between them. The CDR3 sequence is CASSQGGDQNIQYF. Here the CDR3 DNA reads TGTGCCAGCAGCCAAGGGGGGGACCAAAACATTCAGTACTTC.

This clone has a single count. The chain carries TRBV5-4 and TRBJ2-5; a weak D match, TRBD2 (7 bases). The CDR3 has 13 amino acids. V was cut by 2 bases and J by 5 bases, with 10 bases left in between. Per germline, CDR1 SGHNT and CDR2 YYREEE (reference sequence). The CDR3 sequence is CASSFAGAETQYF. The CDR3 nucleotides are TGTGCCAGCAGCTTTGCGGGGGCGGAGACCCAGTACTTC.

The chain has TRBV19 and TRBJ1-2; 7 bases are a match to TRBD1. CDR1 and CDR2 (germline): LNHDA, SQIVND (reference sequence). Trimming took 4 bases from V and 3 from J; bases not matched to a gene: 8. This CDR3 is 15 amino acids long. The CDR3 sequence is CASSTYRGKDYGYTF. The CDR3, as DNA: TGTGCCAGTAGTACTTACAGGGGTAAGGACTATGGCTACACCTTC.

This rearrangement joins TRBV6-6 to TRBJ2-2; D gene ambiguous. CDR3 length equals 13 residues. V was cut by 4 bases and J by 1 base, with 4 bases left in between. Germline CDR1 is MNHNY and CDR2 is SVGAGI (reference sequence). Here the CDR3 reads CASSLKNTGELFF. In nucleotides, the CDR3 is TGTGCCAGCAGTTTAAAGAACACCGGGGAGCTGTTTTTT.

V is TRBV4-2 and J is TRBJ2-7; D might be TRBD2 (5 bases). Germline lookup yields CDR1 LGHNA and CDR2 YNFKEQ. V dropped 5 bases and J dropped 3 bases, with 11 bases sitting between them. This CDR3 spans 13 amino acids. The CDR3 DNA follows: TGTGCCAGCAGCGGGGATACTAGCTACGAGCAGTACTTC. Protein: CASSGDTSYEQYF.